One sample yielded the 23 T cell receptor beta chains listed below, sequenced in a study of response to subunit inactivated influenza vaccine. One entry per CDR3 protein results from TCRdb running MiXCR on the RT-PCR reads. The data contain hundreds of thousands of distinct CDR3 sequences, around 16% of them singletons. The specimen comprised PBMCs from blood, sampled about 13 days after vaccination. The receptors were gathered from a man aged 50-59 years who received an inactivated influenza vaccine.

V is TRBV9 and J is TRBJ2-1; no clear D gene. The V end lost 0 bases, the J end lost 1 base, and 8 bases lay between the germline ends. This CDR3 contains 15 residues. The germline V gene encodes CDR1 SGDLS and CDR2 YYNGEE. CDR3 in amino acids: CASSVGPASYNEQFF. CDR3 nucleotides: TGTGCCAGCAGCGTAGGGCCCGCGTCCTACAATGAGCAGTTCTTC.

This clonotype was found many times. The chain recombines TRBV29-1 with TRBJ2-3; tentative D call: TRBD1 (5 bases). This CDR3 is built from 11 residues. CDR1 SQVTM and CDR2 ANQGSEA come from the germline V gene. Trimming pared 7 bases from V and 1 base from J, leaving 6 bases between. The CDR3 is CSARGTDTQYF. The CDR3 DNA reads TGCAGCGCCAGGGGCACAGATACGCAGTATTTT.

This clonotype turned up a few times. The CDR3 region is CASSYSMAGAVTDTQYF. Written as DNA, the CDR3 is TGTGCCAGCAGTTACTCGATGGCGGGGGCGGTCACAGATACGCAGTATTTT. This rearrangement joins TRBV6-5 to TRBJ2-3, with D possibly matching TRBD2 (7 bases). V dropped 0 bases and J dropped 2 bases, with 15 bases sitting between them. This CDR3 is 17 amino acids long. Germline V gives CDR1 MNHEY, CDR2 SVGAGI.

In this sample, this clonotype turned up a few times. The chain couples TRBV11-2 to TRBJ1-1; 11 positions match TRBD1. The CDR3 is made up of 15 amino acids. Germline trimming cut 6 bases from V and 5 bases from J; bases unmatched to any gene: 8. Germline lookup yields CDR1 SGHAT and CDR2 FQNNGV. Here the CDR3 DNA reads TGTGCCAGCAGTTCCACGGACAGGGGGCGAACTGAAGCTTTCTTT. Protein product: CASSSTDRGRTEAFF.

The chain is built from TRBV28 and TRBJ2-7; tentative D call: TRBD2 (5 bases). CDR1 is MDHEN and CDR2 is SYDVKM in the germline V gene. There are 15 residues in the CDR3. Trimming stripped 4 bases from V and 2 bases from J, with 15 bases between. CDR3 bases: TGTGCCAGCAGTTCGATGGAGGTACTGCCCTACGAGCAGTACTTC. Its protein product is CASSSMEVLPYEQYF.

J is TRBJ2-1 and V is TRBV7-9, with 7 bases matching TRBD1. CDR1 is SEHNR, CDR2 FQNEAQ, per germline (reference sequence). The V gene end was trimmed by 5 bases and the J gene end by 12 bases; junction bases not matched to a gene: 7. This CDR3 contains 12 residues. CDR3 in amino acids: CASSDFRDRQFF. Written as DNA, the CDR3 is TGTGCCAGCAGCGACTTCCGGGACAGGCAGTTCTTC.

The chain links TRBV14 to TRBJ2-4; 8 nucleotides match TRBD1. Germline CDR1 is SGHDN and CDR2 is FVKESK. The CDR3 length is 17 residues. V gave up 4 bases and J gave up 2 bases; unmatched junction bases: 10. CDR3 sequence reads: CASSLQGQGGTKNIQYF. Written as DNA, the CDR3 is TGTGCCAGCAGCCTACAAGGACAGGGAGGTACCAAAAACATTCAGTACTTC. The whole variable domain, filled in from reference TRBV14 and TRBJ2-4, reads EAGVTQFPSHSVIEKGQTVTLRCDPISGHDNLYWYRRVMGKEIKFLLHFVKESKQDESGMPNNRFLAERTGGTYSTLKVQPAELEDSGVYFCASSLQGQGGTKNIQYFGAGTRLSVL.

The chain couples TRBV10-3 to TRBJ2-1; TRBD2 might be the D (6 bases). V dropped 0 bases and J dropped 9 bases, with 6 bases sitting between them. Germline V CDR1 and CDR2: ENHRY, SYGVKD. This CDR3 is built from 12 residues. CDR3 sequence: CAISESRGEQFF. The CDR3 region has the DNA TGTGCCATCAGTGAGTCGCGGGGTGAGCAGTTCTTC.

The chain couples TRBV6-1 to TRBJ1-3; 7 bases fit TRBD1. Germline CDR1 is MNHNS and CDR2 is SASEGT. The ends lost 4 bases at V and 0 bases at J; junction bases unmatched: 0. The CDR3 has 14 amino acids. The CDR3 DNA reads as TGTGCCAGCAGTGCAGGGGGCTCTGGAAACACCATATATTTT. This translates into CASSAGGSGNTIYF.

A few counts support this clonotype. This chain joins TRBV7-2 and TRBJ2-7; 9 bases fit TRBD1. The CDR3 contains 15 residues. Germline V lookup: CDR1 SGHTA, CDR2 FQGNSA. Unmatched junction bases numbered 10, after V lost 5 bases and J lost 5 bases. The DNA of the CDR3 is TGTGCCAGCAGCCCCGGGACAGGGATGTCCAACGAGCAGTACTTC. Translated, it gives CASSPGTGMSNEQYF.

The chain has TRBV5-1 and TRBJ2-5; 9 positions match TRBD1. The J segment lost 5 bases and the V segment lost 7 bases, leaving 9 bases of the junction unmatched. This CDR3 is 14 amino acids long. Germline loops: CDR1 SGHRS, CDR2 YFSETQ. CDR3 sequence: CASGSQGARETQYF. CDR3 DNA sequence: TGCGCCAGCGGGTCACAGGGGGCCAGGGAGACCCAGTACTTC.

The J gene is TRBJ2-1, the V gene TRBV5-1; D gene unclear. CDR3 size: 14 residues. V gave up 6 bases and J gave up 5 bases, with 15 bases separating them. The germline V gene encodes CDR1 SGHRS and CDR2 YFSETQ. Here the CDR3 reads CASKVSGRHNEQFF. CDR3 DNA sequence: TGCGCCAGCAAAGTCTCAGGCCGCCACAATGAGCAGTTCTTC. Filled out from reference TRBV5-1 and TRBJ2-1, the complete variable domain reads KAGVTQTPRYLIKTRGQQVTLSCSPISGHRSVSWYQQTPGQGLQFLFEYFSETQRNKGNFPGRFSGRQFSNSRSEMNVSTLELGDSALYLCASKVSGRHNEQFFGPGTRLTVL.

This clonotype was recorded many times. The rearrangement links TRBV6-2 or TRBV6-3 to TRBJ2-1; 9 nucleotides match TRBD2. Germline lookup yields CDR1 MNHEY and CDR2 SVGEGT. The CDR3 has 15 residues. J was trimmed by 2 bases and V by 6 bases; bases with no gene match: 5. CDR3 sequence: CASSRSGGPYNEQFF. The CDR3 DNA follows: TGTGCCAGCAGCCGAAGCGGGGGGCCCTACAATGAGCAGTTCTTC.

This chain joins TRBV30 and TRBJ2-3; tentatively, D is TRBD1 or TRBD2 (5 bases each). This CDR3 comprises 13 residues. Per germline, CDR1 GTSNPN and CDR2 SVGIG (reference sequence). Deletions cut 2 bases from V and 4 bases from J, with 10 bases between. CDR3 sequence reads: CAWSWGSADTQYF. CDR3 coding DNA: TGTGCCTGGAGTTGGGGGAGCGCAGATACGCAGTATTTT.

The CDR3 loop reads CASSVAPRQGQETQYF. As DNA, the CDR3 is TGTGCCAGCAGCGTAGCCCCTCGACAGGGCCAAGAGACCCAGTACTTC. The chain carries TRBV9 and TRBJ2-5; TRBD1 aligns across 7 bases. CDR1 SGDLS and CDR2 YYNGEE come from the germline V gene. The ends lost 0 bases at V and 1 base at J; junction bases unmatched: 6. The CDR3 is 16 residues long.

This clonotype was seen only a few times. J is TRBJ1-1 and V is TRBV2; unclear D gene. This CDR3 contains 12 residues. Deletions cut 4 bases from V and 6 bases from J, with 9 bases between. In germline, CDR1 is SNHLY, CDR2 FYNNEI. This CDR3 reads CASSVSRAEAFF. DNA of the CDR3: TGTGCCAGCAGTGTATCTCGGGCTGAAGCTTTCTTT.

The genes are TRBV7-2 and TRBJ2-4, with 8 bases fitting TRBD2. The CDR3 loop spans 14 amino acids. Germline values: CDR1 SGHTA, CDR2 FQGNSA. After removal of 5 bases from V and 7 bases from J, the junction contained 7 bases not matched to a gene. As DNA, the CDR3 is TGTGCCAGCAGCCCCTCGGGGGGGAGTAACATTCAGTACTTC. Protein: CASSPSGGSNIQYF.

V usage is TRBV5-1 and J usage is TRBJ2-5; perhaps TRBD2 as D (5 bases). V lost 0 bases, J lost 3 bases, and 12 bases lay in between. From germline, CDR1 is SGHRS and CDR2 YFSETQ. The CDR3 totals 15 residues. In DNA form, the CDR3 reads TGCGCCAGCAGCTTGGCCGGGAATAGAGAAGAGACCCAGTACTTC. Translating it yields CASSLAGNREETQYF.

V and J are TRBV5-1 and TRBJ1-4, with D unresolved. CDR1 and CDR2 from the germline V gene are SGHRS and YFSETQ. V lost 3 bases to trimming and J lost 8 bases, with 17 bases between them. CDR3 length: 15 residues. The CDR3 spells CASSSSGEVREKLFF. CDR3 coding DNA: TGCGCCAGCAGCTCATCCGGGGAAGTGAGGGAAAAACTGTTTTTT.

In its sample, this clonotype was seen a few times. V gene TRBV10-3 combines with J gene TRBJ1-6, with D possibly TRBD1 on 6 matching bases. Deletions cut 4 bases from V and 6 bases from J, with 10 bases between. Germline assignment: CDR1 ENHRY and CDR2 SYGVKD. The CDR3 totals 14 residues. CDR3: CAISVGQTNSPLHF. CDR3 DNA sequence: TGTGCCATCAGTGTCGGACAGACTAATTCACCCCTCCACTTT.

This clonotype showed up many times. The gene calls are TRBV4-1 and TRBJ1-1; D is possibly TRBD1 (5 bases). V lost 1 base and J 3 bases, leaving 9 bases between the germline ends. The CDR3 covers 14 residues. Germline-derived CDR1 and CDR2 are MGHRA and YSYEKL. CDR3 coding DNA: TGCGCCAGCAGCCAAGTACAGGCCTACACTGAAGCTTTCTTT. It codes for CASSQVQAYTEAFF.

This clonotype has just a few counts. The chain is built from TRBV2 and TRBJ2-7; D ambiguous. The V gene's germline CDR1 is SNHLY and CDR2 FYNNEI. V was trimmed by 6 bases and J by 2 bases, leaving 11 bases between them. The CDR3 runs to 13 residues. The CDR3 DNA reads TGTGCCAGCAGATGGGTACCCCCCTACGAGCAGTACTTC. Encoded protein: CASRWVPPYEQYF.

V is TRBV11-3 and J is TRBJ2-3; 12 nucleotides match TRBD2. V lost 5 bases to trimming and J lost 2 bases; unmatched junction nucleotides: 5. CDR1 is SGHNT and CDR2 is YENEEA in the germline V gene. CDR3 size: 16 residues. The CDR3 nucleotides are TGTGCCAGCAGCACCGGGACTAGCGGGTACACAGATACGCAGTATTTT. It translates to CASSTGTSGYTDTQYF.